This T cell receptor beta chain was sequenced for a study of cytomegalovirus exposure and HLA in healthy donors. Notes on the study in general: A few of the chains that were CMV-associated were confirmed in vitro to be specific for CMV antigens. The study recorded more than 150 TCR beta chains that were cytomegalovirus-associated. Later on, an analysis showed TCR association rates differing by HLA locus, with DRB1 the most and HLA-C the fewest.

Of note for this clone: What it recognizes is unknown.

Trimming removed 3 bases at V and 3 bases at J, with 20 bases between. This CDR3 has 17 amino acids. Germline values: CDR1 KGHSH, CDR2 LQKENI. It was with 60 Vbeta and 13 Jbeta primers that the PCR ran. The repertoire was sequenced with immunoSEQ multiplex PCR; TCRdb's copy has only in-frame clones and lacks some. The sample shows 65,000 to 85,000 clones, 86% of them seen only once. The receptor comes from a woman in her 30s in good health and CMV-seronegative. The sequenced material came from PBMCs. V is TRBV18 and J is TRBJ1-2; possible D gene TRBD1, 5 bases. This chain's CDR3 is CASSPPFNRPRYYGYTF. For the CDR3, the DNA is TGTGCCAGCTCACCGCCGTTTAACAGGCCTAGGTACTATGGCTACACCTTC.